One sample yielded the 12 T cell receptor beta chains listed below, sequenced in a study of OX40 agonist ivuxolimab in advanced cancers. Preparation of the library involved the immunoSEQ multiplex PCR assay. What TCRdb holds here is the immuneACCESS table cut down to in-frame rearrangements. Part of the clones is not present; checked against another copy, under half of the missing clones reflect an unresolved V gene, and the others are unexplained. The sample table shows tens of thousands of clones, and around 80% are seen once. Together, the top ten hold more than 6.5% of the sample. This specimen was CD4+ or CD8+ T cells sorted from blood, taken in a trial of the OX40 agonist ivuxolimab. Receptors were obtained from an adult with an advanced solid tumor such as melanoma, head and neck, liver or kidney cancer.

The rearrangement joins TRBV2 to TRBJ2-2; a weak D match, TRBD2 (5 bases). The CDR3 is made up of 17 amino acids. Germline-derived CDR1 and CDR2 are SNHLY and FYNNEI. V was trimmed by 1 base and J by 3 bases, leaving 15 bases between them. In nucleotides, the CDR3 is TGTGCCAGCAGTGAAGACCGACCCTTACTAGACACCGGGGAGCTGTTTTTT. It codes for CASSEDRPLLDTGELFF. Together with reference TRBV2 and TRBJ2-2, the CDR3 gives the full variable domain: EPEVTQTPSHQVTQMGQEVILRCVPISNHLYFYWYRQILGQKVEFLVSFYNNEISEKSEIFDDQFSVERPDGSNFTLKIRSTKLEDSAMYFCASSEDRPLLDTGELFFGEGSRLTVL.

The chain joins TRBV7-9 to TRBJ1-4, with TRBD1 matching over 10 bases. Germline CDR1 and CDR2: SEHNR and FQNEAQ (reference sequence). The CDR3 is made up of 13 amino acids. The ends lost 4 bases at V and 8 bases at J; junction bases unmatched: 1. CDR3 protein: CASSSTGGEKLFF. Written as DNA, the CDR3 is TGTGCCAGCAGCTCGACAGGGGGCGAAAAACTGTTTTTT.

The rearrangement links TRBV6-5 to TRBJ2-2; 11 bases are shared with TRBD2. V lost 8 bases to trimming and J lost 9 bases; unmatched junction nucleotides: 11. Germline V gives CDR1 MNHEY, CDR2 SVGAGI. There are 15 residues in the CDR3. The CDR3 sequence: CASAGTSGGDRELFF. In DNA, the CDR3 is TGTGCCAGCGCCGGAACTAGCGGGGGCGACCGGGAGCTGTTTTTT.

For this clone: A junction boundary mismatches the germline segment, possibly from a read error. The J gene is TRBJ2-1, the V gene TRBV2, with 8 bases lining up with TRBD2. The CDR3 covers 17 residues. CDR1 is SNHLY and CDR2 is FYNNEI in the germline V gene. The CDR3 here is CASRDLLERGSFNEQFF. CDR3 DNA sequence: TGTGCCAGCAGGGACCTTTTAGAGCGGGGGTCCTTCAATGAGCAGTTCTTC.

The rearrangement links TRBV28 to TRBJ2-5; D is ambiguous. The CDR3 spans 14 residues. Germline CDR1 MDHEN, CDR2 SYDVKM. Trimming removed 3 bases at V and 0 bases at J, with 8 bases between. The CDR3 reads CASSLGKYQETQYF. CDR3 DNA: TGTGCCAGCAGTTTGGGTAAATACCAAGAGACCCAGTACTTC.

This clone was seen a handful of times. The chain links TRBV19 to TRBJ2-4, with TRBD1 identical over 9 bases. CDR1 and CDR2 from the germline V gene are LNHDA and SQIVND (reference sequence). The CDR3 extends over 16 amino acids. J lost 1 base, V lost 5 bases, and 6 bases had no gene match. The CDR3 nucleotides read TGTGCCAGTAGTTTCAAACAGGGGGCTGCCAAAAACATTCAGTACTTC. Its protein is CASSFKQGAAKNIQYF.

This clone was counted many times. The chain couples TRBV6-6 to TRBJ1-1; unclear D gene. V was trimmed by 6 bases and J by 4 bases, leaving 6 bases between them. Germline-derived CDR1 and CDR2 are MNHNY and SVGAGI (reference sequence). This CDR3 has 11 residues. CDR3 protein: CASRQTTEAFF. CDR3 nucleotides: TGTGCCAGCAGGCAGACCACTGAAGCTTTCTTT.

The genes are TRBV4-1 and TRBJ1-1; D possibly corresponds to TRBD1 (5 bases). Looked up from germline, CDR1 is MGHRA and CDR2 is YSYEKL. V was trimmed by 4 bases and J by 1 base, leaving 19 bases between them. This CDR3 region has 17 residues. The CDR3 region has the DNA TGCGCCAGCAGCCTACGACAAGGGAGGGACCCGAACACTGAAGCTTTCTTT. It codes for CASSLRQGRDPNTEAFF.

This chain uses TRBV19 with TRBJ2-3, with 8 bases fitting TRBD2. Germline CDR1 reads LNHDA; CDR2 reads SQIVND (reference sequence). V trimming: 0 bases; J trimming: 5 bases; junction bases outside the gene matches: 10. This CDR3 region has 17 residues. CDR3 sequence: CASSIDRVGGARDTQYF. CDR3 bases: TGTGCCAGTAGTATAGATCGGGTCGGGGGGGCCAGAGATACGCAGTATTTT.

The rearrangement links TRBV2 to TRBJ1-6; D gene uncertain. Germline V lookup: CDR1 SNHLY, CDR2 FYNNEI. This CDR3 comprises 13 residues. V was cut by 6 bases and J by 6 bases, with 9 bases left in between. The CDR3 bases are TGTGCCAGCAGCCCTAACCCTAATTCACCCCTCCACTTT. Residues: CASSPNPNSPLHF.

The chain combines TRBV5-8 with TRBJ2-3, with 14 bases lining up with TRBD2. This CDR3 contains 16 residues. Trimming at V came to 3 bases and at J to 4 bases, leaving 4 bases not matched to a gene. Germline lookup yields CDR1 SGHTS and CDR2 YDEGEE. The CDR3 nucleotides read TGTGCCAGCAGCTCGGGACTAGCGGGAGCGGCAGATACGCAGTATTTT. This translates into CASSSGLAGAADTQYF. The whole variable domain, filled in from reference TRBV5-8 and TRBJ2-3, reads EAGVTQSPTHLIKTRGQQATLRCSPISGHTSVYWYQQALGLGLQFLLWYDEGEERNRGNFPPRFSGRQFPNYSSELNVNALELEDSALYLCASSSGLAGAADTQYFGPGTRLTVL.

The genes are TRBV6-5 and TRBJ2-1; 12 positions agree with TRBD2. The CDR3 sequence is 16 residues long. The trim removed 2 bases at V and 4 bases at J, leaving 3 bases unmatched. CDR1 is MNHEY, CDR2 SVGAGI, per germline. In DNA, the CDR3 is TGTGCCAGCAGTTACGAGGGGACTAGCGGGTACAATGAGCAGTTCTTC. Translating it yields CASSYEGTSGYNEQFF.